This T cell receptor (beta chain) was sequenced in a study of T cell responses to AZD1222 COVID-19 vaccine. General observations from the study: Without day 14 samples, only post-peak T cell repertoires were studied. Donors were mostly white British, more females; clonal diversity possibly underestimated. Along spike, vaccine-associated CD4 TCRs were found throughout, with dominance at 160-218 and 743-854.

On this clone: Its antigen is currently unknown.

Some clones are missing from TCRdb's copy, which holds only in-frame ones; the method was immunoSEQ multiplex PCR. The data hold roughly 150,000 clones, with roughly 90% observed a single time. Pooled samples include second doses given at about 4 or 12 weeks. The sample consisted of peripheral blood, taken 28 days after the second AZD1222 dose. The receptor's source is an adult who received the AZD1222 COVID-19 vaccine.

The CDR3 sequence is CASSPPGGQTEAFF. The CDR3 coding sequence is TGTGCCAGCAGTCCCCCCGGGGGGCAGACTGAAGCTTTCTTT. This rearrangement joins TRBV28 to TRBJ1-1; a possible D gene is TRBD1 (6 bases). Germline V lookup: CDR1 MDHEN, CDR2 SYDVKM. V lost 5 bases and J lost 5, with 15 bases in between. The length of the CDR3 is 14 residues.